Listed here is a single T cell receptor (beta chain). Antigen specificity is unknown. The data stem from a study of somatic mutations in cytotoxic T cells in rheumatoid arthritis. Study-wide findings and caveats: About an eighth of the roughly 60 patients had a largest CD8+ clone above 20% of CD8+ cells.

V was shortened by 4 bases and J by 3 bases, with 20 bases between the two germline ends. The CDR3 is 17 residues long. Germline CDR1 is SGDLS and CDR2 is YYNGEE. Profiled with immunoSEQ multiplex PCR; TCRdb holds only in-frame clones, not every one. Of more than 6,500 clones listed, roughly 70% are singletons. Sequenced sample: CD8+ T cells sorted from blood. The chain carries TRBV9 and TRBJ2-1; tentatively, D is TRBD2 (5 bases). The receptor was isolated from a man aged 35 to 55 in good health. CDR3 in DNA: TGTGCCAGCAGCCCAACCCAAGGTCGAGGGTTCTACAATGAGCAGTTCTTC. This encodes CASSPTQGRGFYNEQFF.